These 25 T cell receptor beta chains share one sample of origin, sequenced in a study of blood T cell repertoires in COVID-19 (TCRdb year 2020). The library was built by means of the immunoSEQ multiplex PCR assay. In its TCRdb copy, this immuneACCESS table keeps in-frame sequences only and misses some clones. Where compared with another copy, unresolved V genes explain less than half of these, and the others have no known cause. The table for this sample lists under 300,000 clones; around 90% of them were counted only once. The ten top clones hold around 0.83% of the sample. The sample consisted of peripheral blood. The receptors were sampled from a man aged 25 to 45 with COVID-19, enrolled during active disease.

This chain joins TRBV4-2 and TRBJ2-7; the D is unclear. V was trimmed by 0 bases and J by 3 bases, leaving 6 bases between them. CDR3 length: 13 amino acids. The germline V gene has CDR1 LGHNA and CDR2 YNFKEQ. The CDR3 here is CASSQDFNYEQYF. The CDR3 coding sequence is TGTGCCAGCAGCCAAGATTTCAACTACGAGCAGTACTTC.

V and J are TRBV5-6 and TRBJ2-1; the D gene is possibly TRBD1 (6 bases). CDR1 SGHDT and CDR2 YYEEEE come from the germline V gene. The CDR3 is made up of 14 amino acids. The ends were cut back, 0 bases at V and 4 bases at J, with 8 bases in the middle. The CDR3 spells CASSLGTGYNEQFF. CDR3 DNA sequence: TGTGCCAGCAGCTTGGGCACAGGGTACAATGAGCAGTTCTTC.

The V and J genes are TRBV18 and TRBJ1-1, with D hard to call. This CDR3 contains 14 residues. In germline, CDR1 is KGHSH, CDR2 LQKENI. Trimming shortened V by 4 bases and J by 0 bases, and 9 bases separated the two germline ends. This chain's CDR3 is CASSQGEMNTEAFF. The CDR3 DNA reads TGTGCCAGCTCACAGGGAGAGATGAACACTGAAGCTTTCTTT. Supplemented by reference TRBV18 and TRBJ1-1, the full variable domain reads NAGVMQNPRHLVRRRGQEARLRCSPMKGHSHVYWYRQLPEEGLKFMVYLQKENIIDESGMPKERFSAEFPKEGPSILRIQQVVRGDSAAYFCASSQGEMNTEAFFGQGTRLTVV.

The chain employs TRBV18 and TRBJ1-1, with D unresolved. Germline-derived CDR1 and CDR2 are KGHSH and LQKENI. The CDR3 is 13 residues long. V was cut by 1 base and J by 1 base, with 4 bases left in between. The CDR3 DNA reads as TGTGCCAGCTCACCACTTAAGAACACTGAAGCTTTCTTT. It codes for CASSPLKNTEAFF. Looking up the rest from reference TRBV18 and TRBJ1-1 gives the full variable domain: NAGVMQNPRHLVRRRGQEARLRCSPMKGHSHVYWYRQLPEEGLKFMVYLQKENIIDESGMPKERFSAEFPKEGPSILRIQQVVRGDSAAYFCASSPLKNTEAFFGQGTRLTVV.

This clone is a singleton in its sample. The chain couples TRBV5-1 to TRBJ1-2; 7 bases line up with TRBD1. This CDR3 is 14 amino acids long. Per germline, CDR1 SGHRS and CDR2 YFSETQ. Trimming took 4 bases from V and 2 from J; bases not matched to a gene: 5. The CDR3 nucleotides read TGCGCCAGCAGCAACGGACAGGCGAACTATGGCTACACCTTC. Protein sequence: CASSNGQANYGYTF. The full variable domain, rest sourced from reference TRBV5-1 and TRBJ1-2, is KAGVTQTPRYLIKTRGQQVTLSCSPISGHRSVSWYQQTPGQGLQFLFEYFSETQRNKGNFPGRFSGRQFSNSRSEMNVSTLELGDSALYLCASSNGQANYGYTFGSGTRLTVV.

The rearrangement joins TRBV3-1 (or the pseudogene TRBV3-2) to TRBJ1-3, with 11 bases identical to TRBD1. Germline values: CDR1 LGHDT, CDR2 YNNKEL (reference sequence). With 0 bases clipped from V and 4 bases from J, the junction kept 14 bases outside the gene matches. The CDR3 has 20 residues. The CDR3 nucleotides are TGTGCCAGCAGCCAAGATTCGTTTCGGACAGGGGGCGCGGAAGGAAACACCATATATTTT. Translated: CASSQDSFRTGGAEGNTIYF.

The CDR3 here is CAWSVTGDYGYTF. The DNA for the CDR3 is TGTGCCTGGAGTGTAACAGGGGACTATGGCTACACCTTC. V usage is TRBV30 and J usage is TRBJ1-2; 7 positions match TRBD1. The length of the CDR3 is 13 residues. Germline loops: CDR1 GTSNPN, CDR2 SVGIG (reference sequence). V lost 0 bases to trimming and J lost 3 bases; unmatched junction nucleotides: 1.

The chain has TRBV19 and TRBJ1-2; D is unclear. The V gene's germline CDR1 is LNHDA and CDR2 SQIVND (reference sequence). The CDR3 is 12 amino acids. V dropped 7 bases and J dropped 2 bases, with 8 bases sitting between them. The CDR3 DNA follows: TGTGCCAGTAACAACAGAAACTATGGCTACACCTTC. This encodes CASNNRNYGYTF.

The chain uses TRBV18 and TRBJ1-2; 7 bases are shared with TRBD1. Germline V gene lookup returns CDR1 KGHSH and CDR2 LQKENI. The CDR3 totals 14 residues. V dropped 3 bases and J dropped 2; count of bases not matched to a gene: 3. The CDR3: CASSPAGGNYGYTF. CDR3 in DNA: TGTGCCAGCTCACCCGCAGGGGGGAACTATGGCTACACCTTC.

The V gene is TRBV10-3, the J gene TRBJ2-5; D may be TRBD2 (6 bases). The V end lost 4 bases, the J end lost 3 bases, and 9 bases lay between the germline ends. The CDR3 loop spans 13 amino acids. Germline V CDR1 and CDR2: ENHRY, SYGVKD. In DNA, the CDR3 is TGTGCCATCAGTGTTTTAGCGGAAGAGACCCAGTACTTC. Protein: CAISVLAEETQYF.

The V call is TRBV10-2, the J call TRBJ1-5; 10 bases match TRBD1. Looked up from germline, CDR1 is WSHSY and CDR2 is SAAADI. The junction had 9 bases not matched to a gene; V was cut back by 7 bases and J by 6 bases. The CDR3 runs to 15 residues. Written as DNA, the CDR3 is TGCGCCAGCACGCGGGACAGGGGCCAGGGTCAGCCCCAGCATTTT. Translated: CASTRDRGQGQPQHF.

The genes are TRBV5-6 and TRBJ1-2; TRBD1 might be the D (6 bases). V lost 1 base, J lost 0 bases, and 7 bases lay in between. The CDR3 loop spans 14 amino acids. Germline V gives CDR1 SGHDT, CDR2 YYEEEE. CDR3 amino acids: CASSLNRANYGYTF. DNA of the CDR3: TGTGCCAGCAGCTTGAACAGGGCTAACTATGGCTACACCTTC.

The table lists this clone with a count of one. The chain is built from TRBV18 and TRBJ1-1, with 9 bases matching TRBD1. The trim removed 2 bases at V and 0 bases at J, leaving 4 bases unmatched. The germline V gene encodes CDR1 KGHSH and CDR2 LQKENI. The CDR3 length is 16 residues. CDR3 DNA: TGTGCCAGCTCACCAGGGACAGGGAGCGTGAACACTGAAGCTTTCTTT. Protein: CASSPGTGSVNTEAFF.

The J gene is TRBJ1-1, the V gene TRBV5-1; TRBD1 might be the D (5 bases). V lost 2 bases, J lost 1 base, and 9 bases lay in between. Germline V CDR1 and CDR2: SGHRS, YFSETQ. This CDR3 is built from 14 residues. The CDR3 DNA is TGCGCCAGCAGCTTCTCAGGGCCGAACACTGAAGCTTTCTTT. Translation gives CASSFSGPNTEAFF. The variable domain in full, with the rest retrieved from reference TRBV5-1 and TRBJ1-1, is KAGVTQTPRYLIKTRGQQVTLSCSPISGHRSVSWYQQTPGQGLQFLFEYFSETQRNKGNFPGRFSGRQFSNSRSEMNVSTLELGDSALYLCASSFSGPNTEAFFGQGTRLTVV.

The V and J genes are TRBV28 and TRBJ1-2; possibly TRBD1 for D (6 bases). Trimming shortened V by 6 bases and J by 4 bases, and 18 bases separated the two germline ends. Looked up from germline, CDR1 is MDHEN and CDR2 is SYDVKM. The CDR3 is made up of 15 amino acids. In DNA, the CDR3 is TGTGCCAGCAGCAATAGGGGGGGCGCGGGCTATGGCTACACCTTC. The encoded protein is CASSNRGGAGYGYTF.

The chain carries TRBV19 and TRBJ1-2, with a tentative D call TRBD1 (6 bases). The germline V and J ends were trimmed by 4 bases and 1 base, with 7 bases remaining between them. CDR3 length: 13 residues. Germline V gene lookup returns CDR1 LNHDA and CDR2 SQIVND (reference sequence). The CDR3 protein is CASSKGGNYGYTF. The CDR3 coding sequence is TGTGCCAGTAGTAAAGGGGGTAACTATGGCTACACCTTC. The variable domain in full, completed from reference TRBV19 and TRBJ1-2, reads DGGITQSPKYLFRKEGQNVTLSCEQNLNHDAMYWYRQDPGQGLRLIYYSQIVNDFQKGDIAEGYSVSREKKESFPLTVTSAQKNPTAFYLCASSKGGNYGYTFGSGTRLTVV.

V usage is TRBV5-1 and J usage is TRBJ1-6; 8 nucleotides agree with TRBD1. With V trimmed by 2 bases and J by 10 bases, 11 bases remained unmatched. Germline CDR1 is SGHRS and CDR2 is YFSETQ. The CDR3 extends over 16 amino acids. The CDR3 nucleotides are TGCGCCAGCAGCTTTTCAGGGGGCGCTTTTGGCTCACCCCTCCACTTT. It translates to CASSFSGGAFGSPLHF.

J is TRBJ1-2 and V is TRBV6-5, with TRBD1 matching 9 bases. Trimming cost V 7 bases and J 11 bases; bases outside gene matches: 5. Germline V gene lookup returns CDR1 MNHEY and CDR2 SVGAGI. The CDR3 is 11 amino acids. The CDR3 DNA sequence: TGTGCCAGCAACAGGGGGCAGAGGTACACCTTC. As protein: CASNRGQRYTF.

The chain couples TRBV5-6 to TRBJ2-3; D not resolved. The length of the CDR3 is 15 residues. Germline CDR1 and CDR2: SGHDT and YYEEEE. Trimming left V 4 bases short and J 0 bases short, with 12 bases between. The CDR3 sequence is CASSSPRSSTDTQYF. CDR3 in DNA: TGTGCCAGCAGCAGCCCCCGTTCTAGCACAGATACGCAGTATTTT.

The chain recombines TRBV4-2 with TRBJ1-3; weak D call: TRBD1 (5 bases). This CDR3 comprises 16 residues. V dropped 3 bases and J dropped 2 bases, with 14 bases sitting between them. CDR1 and CDR2 from the germline V gene are LGHNA and YNFKEQ. The CDR3 DNA reads as TGTGCCAGCAGCCAGGGGCCGGCGGGGCCTGGAAACACCATATATTTT. It is translated as CASSQGPAGPGNTIYF.

The V call is TRBV7-2, the J call TRBJ1-4, with a weak D call TRBD1 (5 bases). The CDR3 has 17 amino acids. V was pared by 5 bases and J by 8 bases, with 24 bases between. Germline V lookup: CDR1 SGHTA, CDR2 FQGNSA. CDR3: CASSLTRTLYGEEKLFF. CDR3 nucleotides: TGTGCCAGCAGCCTAACCCGGACACTCTATGGCGAGGAAAAACTGTTTTTT.

CDR3 loop: CASSDGVQGVGTQYF. The CDR3 DNA reads as TGTGCCAGCAGCGATGGGGTCCAGGGCGTTGGGACCCAGTACTTC. V gene TRBV6-5 combines with J gene TRBJ2-5; a possible D gene is TRBD1 (5 bases). The CDR3 totals 15 residues. Per germline, CDR1 MNHEY and CDR2 SVGAGI. V was cut by 6 bases and J by 7 bases, with 21 bases left in between.

The chain employs TRBV5-4 and TRBJ1-1; 8 bases are shared with TRBD1. Trimming at V came to 5 bases and at J to 4 bases, leaving 4 bases not matched to a gene. Germline CDR1 is SGHNT and CDR2 is YYREEE (reference sequence). The CDR3 is 13 amino acids. CDR3 in amino acids: CASRLGQGTEAFF. In nucleotides, the CDR3 is TGTGCCAGCAGACTCGGACAGGGCACTGAAGCTTTCTTT.

This rearrangement joins TRBV19 to TRBJ1-5; TRBD1 matches 7 bases. Germline CDR1 and CDR2: LNHDA and SQIVND (reference sequence). V lost 3 bases to trimming and J lost 2 bases; unmatched junction nucleotides: 4. The CDR3 runs to 15 residues. CDR3 nucleotide sequence: TGTGCCAGTAGTATGACAGGGAATGGCAATCAGCCCCAGCATTTT. This codes for CASSMTGNGNQPQHF.

This clone came up once. CDR3 nucleotide sequence: TGTGCCATCAGTCGTGTGGAGGGGACGAACACTGAAGCTTTCTTT. Translating gives CAISRVEGTNTEAFF. The V call is TRBV10-3, the J call TRBJ1-1; tentatively, D is TRBD1 (5 bases). Germline V gene sequence: CDR1 ENHRY, CDR2 SYGVKD. V was clipped by 5 bases and J by 1 base, with 14 bases between them. This CDR3 contains 15 residues.